The 29 T cell receptor beta chains in this list originate from one sample, sequenced in a study of blood T cells in healthy people across ages. It was with a sample-barcoded 5' primer and a J-beta primer mix that a second PCR of roughly 7 to 12 cycles was run. TCRdb processed the 5' RACE reads anew with MiXCR; each CDR3 protein has one entry. The sample lists some 1.8 million distinct CDR3 sequences; about 39% were seen once. What was sequenced was blood. These receptor sequences come from a human donor in good health.

This clonotype was seen a handful of times. The chain uses TRBV7-2 and TRBJ2-6; D ambiguous. CDR1 SGHTA and CDR2 FQGNSA come from the germline V gene. V was trimmed by 4 bases and J by 1 base, leaving 8 bases between them. There are 15 residues in the CDR3. CDR3 bases: TGTGCCAGCAGCTCCGCTAGATCTGGGGCCAACGTCCTGACTTTC. It specifies CASSSARSGANVLTF.

This clonotype was seen just once. Written as DNA, the CDR3 is TGTGCCAGCAGCCACCGGGAGCCCAATCAGCCCCAGCATTTT. Protein sequence: CASSHREPNQPQHF. V gene TRBV2 combines with J gene TRBJ1-5; D uncertain. The germline V and J ends were trimmed by 6 bases and 3 bases, with 12 bases remaining between them. The germline V gene has CDR1 SNHLY and CDR2 FYNNEI. The length of the CDR3 is 14 residues.

This sequence joins TRBV6-1 and TRBJ1-5; possibly TRBD1 for D (5 bases). The CDR3 covers 15 residues. Trimming shortened V by 4 bases and J by 6 bases, and 16 bases separated the two germline ends. CDR1 and CDR2 (germline): MNHNS, SASEGT. The CDR3 here is CASSATAPIAQPQHF. For the CDR3, the DNA is TGTGCCAGCAGTGCGACAGCCCCTATCGCTCAGCCCCAGCATTTT.

This chain joins TRBV7-9 and TRBJ1-1; D remains ambiguous. V lost 1 base, J lost 10 bases, and 13 bases lay in between. Germline V gives CDR1 SEHNR, CDR2 FQNEAQ (reference sequence). CDR3 length: 13 residues. CDR3 sequence (DNA): TGTGCCAGCAGCTTAGTTACAGTTTATGGAGCTTTCTTT. Protein product: CASSLVTVYGAFF.

Regarding this clonotype: The junction departs from germline at one end; a sequencing error may be responsible. CDR3: CAGSLAIPLQGKTGELFF. The DNA for the CDR3 is TGTGCCGGCAGCTTAGCGATCCCCCTCCAGGGAAAGACCGGGGAGCTGTTTTTT. The chain couples TRBV7-2 to TRBJ2-2; either TRBD1 or TRBD2 may supply D (5 bases each). CDR1 is SGHTA and CDR2 is FQGNSA in the germline V gene. The CDR3 sequence is 18 residues long. Together with reference TRBV7-2 and TRBJ2-2, the CDR3 gives the full variable domain: GAGVSQSPSNKVTEKGKDVELRCDPISGHTALYWYRQSLGQGLEFLIYFQGNSAPDKSGLPSDRFSAERTGGSVSTLTIQRTQQEDSAVYLCAGSLAIPLQGKTGELFFGEGSRLTVL.

The CDR3 sequence is CASSKGTDYSNQPQHF. CDR3 DNA sequence: TGTGCCAGCAGCAAAGGGACAGACTATAGCAATCAGCCCCAGCATTTT. The rearrangement uses TRBV3-1 and TRBJ1-5; 7 bases are a match to TRBD1. This CDR3 has 16 residues. CDR1 is LGHDT and CDR2 is YNNKEL in the germline V gene (reference sequence). Trimming took 5 bases from V and 0 from J; bases not matched to a gene: 7.

The rearrangement uses TRBV24-1 and TRBJ1-1, with 8 bases matching TRBD1. V lost 4 bases to trimming and J lost 6 bases; unmatched junction nucleotides: 9. Germline assignment: CDR1 KGHDR and CDR2 SFDVKD. The CDR3 is 15 amino acids. The CDR3 is CATSDPQTGDSEAFF. For the CDR3, the DNA is TGTGCCACCAGTGACCCCCAGACAGGGGACTCTGAAGCTTTCTTT.

The chain carries TRBV10-3 and TRBJ2-7; D is perhaps TRBD1 (6 bases). The V gene lost 3 bases and the J gene lost 6 bases, with 21 bases spanning the gap. Per the germline V gene, CDR1 is ENHRY and CDR2 is SYGVKD. The CDR3 extends over 16 amino acids. The CDR3, as DNA: TGTGCCATCAGTGATAATGTGGTGGGGGCGGACTCCGAGCAGTACTTC. Translated, it gives CAISDNVVGADSEQYF.

The V call is TRBV28, the J call TRBJ1-6, with TRBD1 matching 8 bases. J was trimmed by 11 bases and V by 3 bases; bases with no gene match: 9. Germline assignment: CDR1 MDHEN and CDR2 SYDVKM. The CDR3 is 15 residues long. The CDR3 here is CASSFRTGLPPPLHF. In DNA, the CDR3 is TGTGCCAGCAGTTTCCGGACAGGGTTACCACCACCCCTCCACTTT. Supplemented by reference TRBV28 and TRBJ1-6, the full variable domain reads DVKVTQSSRYLVKRTGEKVFLECVQDMDHENMFWYRQDPGLGLRLIYFSYDVKMKEKGDIPEGYSVSREKKERFSLILESASTNQTSMYLCASSFRTGLPPPLHFGNGTRLTVT.

This clonotype was detected a few times. The J gene is TRBJ2-3, the V gene TRBV12-3 or TRBV12-4, with D unclear. V gave up 6 bases and J gave up 5 bases, with 12 bases separating them. The CDR3 spans 13 residues. CDR3 region: CASSLRVLDTQYF. The DNA for the CDR3 is TGTGCCAGCAGCTTAAGGGTCCTAGATACGCAGTATTTT.

V and J are TRBV27 and TRBJ1-2; 7 bases fit TRBD1. After removal of 0 bases from V and 7 bases from J, the junction contained 5 bases not matched to a gene. The CDR3 is made up of 14 amino acids. From germline, CDR1 is MNHEY and CDR2 SMNVEV (reference sequence). CDR3 residues: CASSLSKAGGGYTF. CDR3 DNA sequence: TGTGCCAGCAGTTTATCGAAGGCAGGGGGTGGCTACACCTTC.

This chain links TRBV18 with TRBJ2-5; 7 bases are a match to TRBD2. Germline-derived CDR1 and CDR2 are KGHSH and LQKENI. The CDR3 loop spans 16 amino acids. With V trimmed by 3 bases and J by 4 bases, 11 bases remained unmatched. DNA for the CDR3: TGTGCCAGCTCACCTACCGTCGGGGGGTTGCGAGAGACCCAGTACTTC. Translating it yields CASSPTVGGLRETQYF. The variable domain in full, completed from reference TRBV18 and TRBJ2-5, reads NAGVMQNPRHLVRRRGQEARLRCSPMKGHSHVYWYRQLPEEGLKFMVYLQKENIIDESGMPKERFSAEFPKEGPSILRIQQVVRGDSAAYFCASSPTVGGLRETQYFGPGTRLLVL.

The chain recombines TRBV11-3 with TRBJ2-1; D is undetermined. Judging by the DNA end, TRBJ2-7 fits better; the J call may be wrong. Per the germline V gene, CDR1 is SGHNT and CDR2 is YENEEA. The CDR3 is 15 residues long. The CDR3 DNA is TGTGCCAGCAGCTTAGACGCCTACTCCTACAATGAGCAGTACTTC. It encodes CASSLDAYSYNEQYF.

This clonotype was seen only a few times. J is TRBJ2-5 and V is TRBV7-9; 7 nucleotides match TRBD1. The better agreement between TRBJ2-7 and the DNA end casts doubt on the J call. The V gene's germline CDR1 is SEHNR and CDR2 FQNEAQ (reference sequence). This CDR3 comprises 14 residues. The CDR3 sequence is CASSLTGARDEQYF. The CDR3 region has the DNA TGTGCCAGCAGCTTAACAGGGGCCAGAGACGAGCAGTACTTC.

The V call is TRBV7-9, the J call TRBJ1-6; TRBD1 matches 9 bases. In germline, CDR1 is SEHNR, CDR2 FQNEAQ (reference sequence). J lost 3 bases, V lost 5 bases, and 5 bases had no gene match. The length of the CDR3 is 16 residues. The CDR3 sequence is CASSHRGQGYNSPLHF. CDR3 bases: TGTGCCAGCAGCCACCGGGGACAGGGCTATAATTCACCCCTCCACTTT.

Regarding this clonotype: Germline and junction disagree at one end, which may indicate a read error. The chain couples TRBV4-2 to TRBJ1-2; 7 bases are shared with TRBD1. The CDR3 length is 16 residues. CDR1 is LGHNA, CDR2 YNFKEQ, per germline. CDR3 protein: CASGQDPTGPSYGYTF. Written as DNA, the CDR3 is TGTGCCAGCGGCCAAGACCCGACAGGGCCAAGCTATGGCTACACCTTC.

The genes are TRBV4-3 and TRBJ1-2; D not resolved. Germline CDR1 LGHNA, CDR2 YSLEER. This CDR3 is 15 amino acids long. V lost 1 base and J lost 7, with 16 bases in between. CDR3 DNA: TGCGCCAGCAGCCAAGGAGGGCATGGAGTTAGTGGCTACACCTTC. Amino acid sequence: CASSQGGHGVSGYTF.

This clonotype has only a few counts. The CDR3 sequence: CASSPGQAEYGYTF. The CDR3 DNA follows: TGCGCCAGCAGCCCAGGACAGGCTGAATATGGCTACACCTTC. This chain connects TRBV4-3 to TRBJ1-2; TRBD1 aligns across 7 bases. With V trimmed by 4 bases and J by 5 bases, 7 bases remained unmatched. The germline V gene encodes CDR1 LGHNA and CDR2 YSLEER. This CDR3 contains 14 residues.

At least ten counts were recorded for this clonotype. J is TRBJ2-7 and V is TRBV5-1; D not resolved. The V and J ends lost 2 bases and 1 base respectively, with 7 bases between them. The germline CDR1 and CDR2 sequences are SGHRS and YFSETQ. The CDR3 is 13 amino acids. CDR3 protein: CASSFDTSYEQYF. DNA for the CDR3: TGCGCCAGCAGCTTTGATACTTCCTACGAGCAGTACTTC.

This clonotype was counted only a few times. The chain joins TRBV5-1 to TRBJ2-1; 13 bases are shared with TRBD2. This CDR3 comprises 17 residues. V gave up 4 bases and J gave up 6 bases; unmatched junction bases: 10. Per germline, CDR1 SGHRS and CDR2 YFSETQ. In nucleotides, the CDR3 is TGCGCCAGCAGCGAGAACCCTGGACTAGCGGGGGTCAATGAGCAGTTCTTC. The encoded protein is CASSENPGLAGVNEQFF. The full variable domain, its missing parts supplied by reference TRBV5-1 and TRBJ2-1, is KAGVTQTPRYLIKTRGQQVTLSCSPISGHRSVSWYQQTPGQGLQFLFEYFSETQRNKGNFPGRFSGRQFSNSRSEMNVSTLELGDSALYLCASSENPGLAGVNEQFFGPGTRLTVL.

This clonotype came up a few times. The chain has TRBV4-1 and TRBJ2-3; the D gene is possibly TRBD2 (5 bases). The germline V gene has CDR1 MGHRA and CDR2 YSYEKL. The CDR3 contains 14 residues. The V end lost 3 bases, the J end lost 3 bases, and 10 bases lay between the germline ends. The CDR3 is CASSQRDTTDTQYF. The CDR3 DNA reads as TGCGCCAGCAGCCAGAGGGATACTACAGATACGCAGTATTTT.

The chain uses TRBV20-1 and TRBJ2-5, with D tentatively TRBD2 (6 bases). This CDR3 has 14 residues. Germline loops: CDR1 DFQATT, CDR2 SNEGSKA (reference sequence). V was shortened by 3 bases and J by 5 bases, with 16 bases between the two germline ends. CDR3 sequence reads: CSASISGGRETQYF. Here the CDR3 DNA reads TGCAGTGCTAGTATTTCGGGTGGGAGGGAGACCCAGTACTTC.

The sample holds a few counts of this clonotype. The chain joins TRBV20-1 to TRBJ2-3; D remains ambiguous. The germline V and J ends were trimmed by 1 base and 7 bases, with 15 bases remaining between them. The CDR3 runs to 14 residues. Germline loops: CDR1 DFQATT, CDR2 SNEGSKA (reference sequence). The CDR3 region is CSARVSKELNTQYF. Here the CDR3 DNA reads TGCAGTGCTAGAGTCTCAAAGGAGCTAAATACGCAGTATTTT.

This clonotype was observed a few times. The V gene is TRBV7-3, the J gene TRBJ1-5; D is undetermined. Trimming removed 4 bases at V and 4 bases at J, with 11 bases between. Per germline, CDR1 SGHTA and CDR2 FQGTGA. The CDR3 length is 14 residues. The CDR3 region is CASSSKMGNQPQHF. In DNA, the CDR3 is TGTGCCAGCAGCTCCAAAATGGGTAATCAGCCCCAGCATTTT.

Regarding this clonotype: The junction departs from germline at one end; a sequencing error may be responsible. This rearrangement joins TRBV10-3 to TRBJ2-3; possible D gene TRBD2, 5 bases. The CDR3 consists of 15 residues. From germline, CDR1 is ENHRY and CDR2 SYGVKD. CDR3 coding DNA: TGTGCCATTAGTGAGTCGAAGACTACCACAGATACGCAGTATTTT. Its translation: CAISESKTTTDTQYF.

Comment on this clonotype: Its ends do not fully match the called genes, so a read error is possible. The CDR3 protein is CSADGTSGGSINEQCF. The CDR3 nucleotides read TGCAGTGCTGACGGGACTAGCGGGGGGTCGATCAATGAGCAGTGCTTC. The V and J genes are TRBV20-1 and TRBJ2-1, with 15 bases identical to TRBD2. Germline V gives CDR1 DFQATT, CDR2 SNEGSKA (reference sequence). The CDR3 consists of 16 residues.

The chain joins TRBV7-2 to TRBJ1-2; TRBD1 aligns across 7 bases. The CDR3 is 14 residues long. Germline V gives CDR1 SGHTA, CDR2 FQGNSA. The V and J ends lost 5 bases and 6 bases, in that order; junction bases with no gene match: 9. The CDR3, as DNA: TGTGCCAGCAGCCGTGGACAGGCCTTTGATGGCTACACCTTC. This translates into CASSRGQAFDGYTF.

This clonotype was counted a few times. The gene calls are TRBV5-5 and TRBJ2-1; D is ambiguous. The CDR3 has 13 residues. CDR1 SGHKS and CDR2 YYEKEE come from the germline V gene (reference sequence). With 3 bases removed from V and 7 bases from J, the gap between germline ends came to 11 bases. The CDR3 region has the DNA TGTGCCAGCAGCTCGTTCGACCCAAATGAGCAGTTCTTC. Translating it yields CASSSFDPNEQFF.

This clonotype was seen a handful of times. The chain combines TRBV7-8 with TRBJ1-2, with a tentative D call TRBD1 (6 bases). The length of the CDR3 is 15 residues. The V gene lost 2 bases and the J gene lost 6 bases, with 16 bases spanning the gap. Germline loops: CDR1 SGHVS, CDR2 FQNEAQ. CDR3 sequence: CASSLTRGRGNGYTF. The CDR3 region has the DNA TGTGCCAGCAGCTTAACCCGGGGGAGGGGGAATGGCTACACCTTC.